A single sample gave rise to the 21 T cell receptor beta chains below, sequenced in a study of molecular identifiers for immune sequencing clone quantification. TCRdb itself ran the PCR reads through MiXCR, one entry per CDR3 protein. The data show tens of thousands of distinct CDR3 sequences, with 21% seen just once and more than 1% held by the top ten. What was sequenced was naive CD8+ T cells from blood, with Jurkat cell RNA spiked in. As for subset: FACS-sorted CD8+CD4-CCR7+CD45RA+ naive T cells. These receptors came from a human donor in good health. Some libraries in this study had Jurkat cell RNA spiked in.

This clonotype was seen repeatedly, ten times or more. The V call is TRBV14, the J call TRBJ2-7; 9 bases map to TRBD2. The germline V gene encodes CDR1 SGHDN and CDR2 FVKESK. V gave up 2 bases and J gave up 3 bases; unmatched junction bases: 2. The CDR3 sequence is 14 residues long. CDR3 coding DNA: TGTGCCAGCAGCCAACTAGCGGGGTACTACGAGCAGTACTTC. Translation: CASSQLAGYYEQYF.

This clonotype was counted a few times. The gene calls are TRBV27 and TRBJ2-7; 15 bases map to TRBD2. Trimming cost V 6 bases and J 5 bases; bases outside gene matches: 2. This CDR3 region has 14 residues. Germline CDR1 reads MNHEY; CDR2 reads SMNVEV (reference sequence). The CDR3 loop is CASRGLAGGDEQYF. CDR3 nucleotides: TGTGCCAGCAGGGGACTAGCGGGAGGAGACGAGCAGTACTTC.

The table lists this clonotype with many counts. The rearrangement joins TRBV5-6 to TRBJ2-3; perhaps D is TRBD1 or TRBD2 (6 bases each). Trimming stripped 4 bases from V and 3 bases from J, with 15 bases between. This CDR3 is built from 15 residues. CDR1 and CDR2 from the germline V gene are SGHDT and YYEEEE. The DNA of the CDR3 is TGTGCCAGCAGCCCCGGGGGCAAAGGGACAGATACGCAGTATTTT. It yields the protein CASSPGGKGTDTQYF.

This clonotype came up many times. The rearrangement joins TRBV30 to TRBJ2-7; the D gene is possibly TRBD1 (5 bases). CDR1 and CDR2 (germline): GTSNPN, SVGIG (reference sequence). V was shortened by 2 bases and J by 7 bases, with 12 bases between the two germline ends. The CDR3 consists of 12 residues. CDR3 nucleotides: TGTGCCTGGAGTCAGGGTTTGGGGGAGCAGTACTTC. Amino acid sequence: CAWSQGLGEQYF.

The genes are TRBV27 and TRBJ1-1; weak D call: TRBD1 (5 bases). Germline CDR1 reads MNHEY; CDR2 reads SMNVEV (reference sequence). The V gene lost 3 bases and the J gene lost 8 bases, with 10 bases spanning the gap. There are 12 residues in the CDR3. The CDR3 sequence: CASSLGGREAFF. DNA of the CDR3: TGTGCCAGCAGTTTGGGGGGAAGAGAAGCTTTCTTT.

Regarding this clonotype: This may arise from a read error, as a much more abundant clone is one base away. The chain uses TRBV30 and TRBJ2-5; 7 positions agree with TRBD2. The CDR3 runs to 15 residues. V lost 1 base and J lost 4; bases outside the gene matches: 9. CDR1 is GTSNPN and CDR2 is SVGIG in the germline V gene (reference sequence). This chain's CDR3 is CAWSAGTTGGETQYF. The CDR3 DNA follows: TGTGCCTGGAGTGCCGGGACTACTGGAGGAGAGACCCAGTACTTC.

The chain recombines TRBV27 with TRBJ2-7; tentative D call: TRBD1 (6 bases). V lost 6 bases, J lost 2 bases, and 20 bases lay in between. The CDR3 contains 16 residues. Germline CDR1 MNHEY, CDR2 SMNVEV (reference sequence). CDR3 bases: TGTGCCAGCAGCGAGATTAGGGGGTTCCTCGCCTACGAGCAGTACTTC. Amino acid sequence: CASSEIRGFLAYEQYF.

This clonotype appeared a few times. The gene calls are TRBV5-1 and TRBJ2-1; D call uncertain. V shed 3 bases and J shed 8 bases, with 18 bases lying between them. The CDR3 consists of 15 residues. Germline loops: CDR1 SGHRS, CDR2 YFSETQ. CDR3 nucleotide sequence: TGCGCCAGCAGCTCCATTCAGTTGGGGTGGGATGAGCAGTTCTTC. Its translation: CASSSIQLGWDEQFF.

In the case of this clonotype: A much larger clone differs from this one at a single base, so this may be a read error. The chain couples TRBV27 to TRBJ2-7, with D possibly being TRBD1 (6 bases). CDR1 MNHEY and CDR2 SMNVEV come from the germline V gene (reference sequence). The CDR3 has 13 amino acids. In nucleotides, the CDR3 is TGTGCCACTACGGAGGTTGGGGGCTACGAGCGGTACTTC. It translates to CATTEVGGYERYF.

This clonotype was picked up many times. The rearrangement links TRBV29-1 to TRBJ1-1; D remains ambiguous. Trimming stripped 7 bases from V and 3 bases from J, with 6 bases between. CDR1 SQVTM and CDR2 ANQGSEA come from the germline V gene. The CDR3 is 10 amino acids. The DNA of the CDR3 is TGCAGCGCCGGGGACACTGAAGCTTTCTTT. It codes for CSAGDTEAFF.

This rearrangement joins TRBV9 to TRBJ2-5; the D gene is possibly TRBD1 (5 bases). This CDR3 is 15 amino acids long. The germline V gene has CDR1 SGDLS and CDR2 YYNGEE. V was shortened by 2 bases and J by 1 base, with 12 bases between the two germline ends. CDR3 loop: CASSVTDSGQETQYF. As DNA, the CDR3 is TGTGCCAGCAGCGTGACAGATAGTGGCCAAGAGACCCAGTACTTC.

This clonotype was picked up a small number of times. V is TRBV15 and J is TRBJ1-1, with D unresolved. Per germline, CDR1 LNHNV and CDR2 YYDKDF (reference sequence). The CDR3 has 13 residues. The V and J ends lost 4 bases and 4 bases respectively, with 10 bases between them. CDR3 loop: CATSIPLSTEAFF. CDR3 bases: TGTGCCACCAGCATACCGTTGAGCACTGAAGCTTTCTTT.

The chain links TRBV7-9 to TRBJ2-7, with D tentatively TRBD1 or TRBD2 (5 bases each). The CDR3 has 15 residues. Germline-derived CDR1 and CDR2 are SEHNR and FQNEAQ (reference sequence). V shed 3 bases and J shed 0 bases, with 12 bases lying between them. CDR3 sequence (DNA): TGTGCCAGCAGCTTTAGGGCAGGGAGCTCCTACGAGCAGTACTTC. Protein product: CASSFRAGSSYEQYF.

Worth noting for this clonotype: A much larger clone lies one base from this, so it may be a read error. The chain has TRBV24-1 and TRBJ2-5; possibly TRBD1 for D (6 bases). The CDR3 spans 14 residues. Germline V CDR1 and CDR2: KGHDR, SFDVKD. CDR3 loop: CATSDLDRKETQHF. The CDR3 DNA follows: TGTGCCACCAGTGATTTGGACAGGAAAGAGACCCAGCACTTC.

As concerns this clonotype: Germline and junction disagree at one end, which may indicate a read error. J is TRBJ2-3 and V is TRBV3-1, with D possibly being TRBD1 (6 bases). Germline-derived CDR1 and CDR2 are LGHDT and YNNKEL (reference sequence). This CDR3 contains 17 residues. CDR3 coding DNA: TGTCCCAGCAGCCAAGATGGGGCAGGGGCTTACACAGATACGCAGTATTTT. It codes for CPSSQDGAGAYTDTQYF.

As for this clonotype: A read error may explain this, as a much larger clone is one base away. The V call is TRBV7-6, the J call TRBJ1-5; 9 bases line up with TRBD1. Germline lookup yields CDR1 SGHVS and CDR2 FNYEAQ. The CDR3 loop spans 15 amino acids. CDR3 amino acids: CASSAGQGGNRPQHF. In nucleotides, the CDR3 is TGTGCCAGCAGCGCGGGACAGGGAGGCAATCGGCCCCAGCATTTT.

V gene TRBV5-4 combines with J gene TRBJ2-1, with no clear D. Germline CDR1 SGHNT, CDR2 YYREEE (reference sequence). The CDR3 length is 11 residues. V was pared by 0 bases and J by 8 bases, with 3 bases between. CDR3: CASSLGYEQFF. The CDR3 bases are TGTGCCAGCAGCTTGGGTTATGAGCAGTTCTTC.

In this sample, this clonotype turned up a few times. V and J are TRBV9 and TRBJ2-1, with no clear D. CDR1 SGDLS and CDR2 YYNGEE come from the germline V gene. V lost 4 bases and J 5 bases, leaving 16 bases between the germline ends. This CDR3 contains 15 residues. CDR3 bases: TGTGCCAGCAGCCCACAGCCGGCCCGTCACAATGAGCAGTTCTTC. The encoded protein is CASSPQPARHNEQFF.

The chain employs TRBV20-1 and TRBJ1-3; a weak D match, TRBD1 (5 bases). There are 19 residues in the CDR3. Germline V gene lookup returns CDR1 DFQATT and CDR2 SNEGSKA (reference sequence). The V end was cut by 4 bases, the J end by 2 bases, with 27 bases between. The CDR3 is CSATTGGVSGSQAGNTIYF. For the CDR3, the DNA is TGCAGTGCTACCACGGGGGGGGTGTCGGGGAGCCAAGCTGGAAACACCATATATTTT.

Worth noting for this clonotype: Since no conserved phenylalanine or tryptophan closes the CDR3, a read error is the likely cause. The gene calls are TRBV6-2 or TRBV6-3 and TRBJ1-5; D is uncertain. CDR1 is MNHEY and CDR2 is SVGEGT in the germline V gene. Trimming removed 2 bases from V and 0 bases from J, with 5 bases in between. CDR3 length equals 14 residues. The CDR3: CASSYIGSNQPQHL. For the CDR3, the DNA is TGTGCCAGCAGTTACATTGGTAGCAATCAGCCCCAGCATCTC.

This clonotype was seen only a few times. This may arise from a read error, as a much more abundant clone is one base away. The chain is built from TRBV23-1 and TRBJ2-3; D is undetermined. TRBV23-1 is an open reading frame, and its role is uncertain. The CDR3 sequence is 12 residues long. CDR3 nucleotides: TGCGCCAGCAGTCTCGAAGGAGATACGCGGTATTTT. It specifies CASSLEGDTRYF.